The next 6 T cell receptor beta chains were all read from a single sample in a study of glioma-infiltrating T cells. Amplification of TCR alpha and beta CDR3 regions from RNA used iRepertoire nested multiplex PCR. TCRdb reprocessed the multiplex PCR reads with MiXCR, giving one entry per CDR3 protein. This sample has around 190,000 distinct CDR3 sequences; more than 30% occur once, and the top ten carry around 20%. What was sequenced was glioma tissue, nonneoplastic brain tissue, or PBMCs (not recorded which). The receptors shown here come from a human donor with low-grade glioma or glioblastoma, undergoing nonglioma brain surgery, or in good health (not recorded which).

This clonotype was detected ten times or more. The chain is built from TRBV15 and TRBJ1-1, with D possibly TRBD1 on 6 matching bases. V shed 0 bases and J shed 1 base, with 9 bases lying between them. Germline V gene lookup returns CDR1 LNHNV and CDR2 YYDKDF (reference sequence). The CDR3 spans 15 residues. The CDR3 spells CATSRDLDRNTEAFF. The CDR3 DNA sequence: TGTGCCACCAGCAGAGATCTGGACAGGAACACTGAAGCTTTCTTT. Looking up the rest from reference TRBV15 and TRBJ1-1 gives the full variable domain: DAMVIQNPRYQVTQFGKPVTLSCSQTLNHNVMYWYQQKSSQAPKLLFHYYDKDFNNEADTPDNFQSRRPNTSFCFLDIRSPGLGDTAMYLCATSRDLDRNTEAFFGQGTRLTVV.

A remark on this clonotype: Germline and junction disagree at one end, which may indicate a read error. The V and J genes are TRBV19 and TRBJ2-7; 9 bases fit TRBD2. The CDR3 contains 14 residues. Germline V gene lookup returns CDR1 LNHDA and CDR2 SQIVND (reference sequence). The CDR3 region has the DNA TGTACCAGTAGTATTCCGGGACTAGCAGCCGAGCAGTACTTC. As protein: CTSSIPGLAAEQYF.

The table lists this clonotype with many counts. This rearrangement joins TRBV5-4 to TRBJ1-6; D is perhaps TRBD1 (6 bases). The V end was cut by 5 bases, the J end by 5 bases, with 8 bases between. The CDR3 length is 13 residues. CDR1 and CDR2 (germline): SGHNT, YYREEE (reference sequence). CDR3 in amino acids: CASRRTDNSPLHF. For the CDR3, the DNA is TGTGCCAGCAGAAGGACAGATAATTCACCCCTCCACTTT.

This clonotype was observed at least ten times. The V call is TRBV20-1, the J call TRBJ2-1, with TRBD2 identical over 10 bases. The CDR3 loop spans 16 amino acids. The germline V gene encodes CDR1 DFQATT and CDR2 SNEGSKA (reference sequence). J gave up 9 bases and V 3 bases, and 14 bases lay outside the gene matches. The CDR3 bases are TGCAGTGCTAGCGGGGGAAGCGGGAGGGCCCAGGGTGAGCAGTTCTTC. Its protein product is CSASGGSGRAQGEQFF.

About this clonotype: This sequence may be a read error, since a much larger clone differs from it by one base. The gene calls are TRBV28 and TRBJ2-5, with 8 bases matching TRBD2. The V gene's germline CDR1 is MDHEN and CDR2 SYDVKM. This CDR3 is built from 14 residues. With 10 bases clipped from V and 5 bases from J, the junction kept 12 bases outside the gene matches. CDR3 amino acids: CAISTSGPTETQYF. CDR3 coding DNA: TGTGCCATCTCCACTAGCGGCCCGACGGAGACCCAGTACTTC. Variable domain in full (rest from reference TRBV28 and TRBJ2-5): DVKVTQSSRYLVKRTGEKVFLECVQDMDHENMFWYRQDPGLGLRLIYFSYDVKMKEKGDIPEGYSVSREKKERFSLILESASTNQTSMYLCAISTSGPTETQYFGPGTRLLVL.

In this sample, this clonotype turned up many times. This chain connects TRBV7-9 to TRBJ1-5, with D unresolved. Germline CDR1 SEHNR, CDR2 FQNEAQ (reference sequence). There are 13 residues in the CDR3. Trimming took off 4 bases at V and 7 bases at J, with 11 bases between the two ends. DNA of the CDR3: TGTGCCAGCAGCTCGTCATGGGAACAGCCCCAGCATTTT. Residues: CASSSSWEQPQHF.